This T cell receptor beta chain was found in a study of T cells after yellow fever vaccination. General study findings and limits: Abundant clonotypes from the bulk population could get into FACS-sorted repertoires as contaminants.

TCRdb re-called the 5' RACE reads through MiXCR, storing one row per CDR3 protein. The data hold about 68,000 distinct CDR3 sequences, with more than 6.5% observed a single time. V lost 2 bases to trimming and J lost 4 bases; unmatched junction nucleotides: 5. The CDR3 covers 15 residues. Per the germline V gene, CDR1 is MNHNS and CDR2 is SASEGT. This clonotype has at least ten counts. Its antigen is not known. V is TRBV6-1 and J is TRBJ2-1; 7 nucleotides match TRBD2. The specimen was CD8+ T cells sorted from PBMCs, collected about 41 days after the first yellow fever vaccination. This receptor was taken from a man younger than 30 who received the YFV17D yellow fever vaccine. In DNA, the CDR3 is TGTGCCAGCAGTGAATTAGCGGGCGATTACAATGAGCAGTTCTTC. As protein: CASSELAGDYNEQFF.